Reported below is one TCR beta chain. TCRdb keeps only in-frame clones here, not all; method: immunoSEQ multiplex PCR. The sample has under 450,000 clones, roughly 90% seen once. While infection was still active, Seattle patients were enrolled and then followed longitudinally. This sample is drawn from a study of blood T cell repertoires in COVID-19. Germline V gene lookup returns CDR1 LNHDA and CDR2 SQIVND (reference sequence). The V end was cut by 5 bases, the J end by 6 bases, with 19 bases between. CDR3 length: 15 amino acids. The sequencing sample was made of peripheral blood. The sequence was collected from a woman between 35 and 50 years old with COVID-19, enrolled during active disease. J is TRBJ1-2 and V is TRBV19, with D perhaps matching TRBD1 (5 bases). For the CDR3, the DNA is TGTGCCAGTAGTCCTCGCGGAGGGGACCCCCATGGCTACACCTTC. Encoded protein: CASSPRGGDPHGYTF. Looking up the rest from reference TRBV19 and TRBJ1-2 gives the full variable domain: DGGITQSPKYLFRKEGQNVTLSCEQNLNHDAMYWYRQDPGQGLRLIYYSQIVNDFQKGDIAEGYSVSREKKESFPLTVTSAQKNPTAFYLCASSPRGGDPHGYTFGSGTRLTVV.